A single sample is the source of the 29 T cell receptor beta chains below, sequenced in a study of identical twins. In TCRdb, the 5' RACE reads were re-called with MiXCR into one record per CDR3 protein. The profile shows roughly 250,000 distinct CDR3 sequences, 6% to 8.5% of them singletons. The same sample was also used in a study of yellow fever vaccine responses in identical twins.

Sequencing was performed on CD8+ T cells sorted from blood. The receptors derive from a woman under 30 in good health.

This clonotype was picked up many times. The rearrangement uses TRBV27 and TRBJ1-1, with D possibly TRBD1 on 6 matching bases. The germline gives CDR1 MNHEY, CDR2 SMNVEV (reference sequence). This CDR3 is 15 amino acids long. Trimming cost V 4 bases and J 5 bases, with 17 bases left between them. The CDR3 DNA reads TGTGCCAGCAGTTCCGGGACACCCGGGATAACTGAAGCTTTCTTT. Residues: CASSSGTPGITEAFF.

This chain joins TRBV28 and TRBJ2-7, with TRBD1 matching over 9 bases. In germline, CDR1 is MDHEN, CDR2 SYDVKM. Trimming cost V 2 bases and J 10 bases; bases outside gene matches: 15. The CDR3 contains 16 residues. The CDR3 DNA reads TGTGCCAGCAGTTTAAGCAGCGGGACAGGGTCCGCAGAACAGTACGTC. This codes for CASSLSSGTGSAEQYV.

This clonotype was counted at least ten times. The genes are TRBV24-1 and TRBJ1-5, with a possible D match to TRBD1 (5 bases). CDR1 KGHDR and CDR2 SFDVKD come from the germline V gene. This CDR3 has 14 amino acids. The V end was cut by 5 bases, the J end by 6 bases, with 13 bases between. CDR3 in amino acids: CATSAGTGSQPQHF. The CDR3 DNA sequence: TGTGCCACCAGTGCCGGGACGGGAAGTCAGCCCCAGCATTTT.

This chain joins TRBV3-1 and TRBJ2-1; a weak D match, TRBD1 (5 bases). Trimming took off 2 bases at V and 5 bases at J, with 7 bases between the two ends. This CDR3 region has 13 residues. Germline V lookup: CDR1 LGHDT, CDR2 YNNKEL (reference sequence). The chain's CDR3 is CASSQIRDNEQFF. CDR3 nucleotides: TGTGCCAGCAGCCAAATCAGGGACAATGAGCAGTTCTTC.

This clonotype was seen at least ten times. CDR3 residues: CASSLGTPDTQYF. In DNA form, the CDR3 reads TGCGCCAGCAGCTTGGGGACTCCAGATACGCAGTATTTT. The chain joins TRBV5-1 to TRBJ2-3; tentative D call: TRBD2 (5 bases). With 0 bases removed from V and 4 bases from J, the gap between germline ends came to 6 bases. The CDR3 totals 13 residues. Germline CDR1 is SGHRS and CDR2 is YFSETQ.

In this sample, this clonotype turned up a few times. The J gene is TRBJ2-7, the V gene TRBV6-2 or TRBV6-3; D is unresolved. CDR1 is MNHEY, CDR2 SVGEGT, per germline. V gave up 7 bases and J gave up 2 bases, with 15 bases separating them. CDR3 length equals 14 residues. DNA for the CDR3: TGTGCCAGCACCGGCCGACCCGAGACCTACGAGCAGTACTTC. This sequence encodes CASTGRPETYEQYF.

This clonotype was seen ten or more times. The chain links TRBV12-5 to TRBJ2-2; no firm D call. CDR3 size: 14 residues. The germline V gene has CDR1 LGHNT and CDR2 FRNRAP. V lost 2 bases to trimming and J lost 2 bases, with 6 bases between them. The CDR3 sequence is CASGLRQNTGELFF. CDR3 sequence (DNA): TGTGCTAGTGGTTTGCGCCAAAACACCGGGGAGCTGTTTTTT.

This clonotype was counted between two and nine times. The chain uses TRBV5-1 and TRBJ2-7; D gene uncertain. The V end lost 0 bases, the J end lost 1 base, and 8 bases lay between the germline ends. The CDR3 is 14 amino acids. CDR1 SGHRS and CDR2 YFSETQ come from the germline V gene. The CDR3 DNA sequence: TGCGCCAGCAGCTTGGAGGCAGAGTCCTACGAGCAGTACTTC. Translating gives CASSLEAESYEQYF. Combining the CDR3 with reference TRBV5-1 and TRBJ2-7 gives the whole variable domain KAGVTQTPRYLIKTRGQQVTLSCSPISGHRSVSWYQQTPGQGLQFLFEYFSETQRNKGNFPGRFSGRQFSNSRSEMNVSTLELGDSALYLCASSLEAESYEQYFGPGTRLTVT.

The genes are TRBV5-1 and TRBJ2-7, with 8 positions matching TRBD2. The length of the CDR3 is 17 residues. Germline-derived CDR1 and CDR2 are SGHRS and YFSETQ. Germline trimming cut 0 bases from V and 2 bases from J; bases unmatched to any gene: 10. The CDR3 region is CASSLVLRAGAPYEQYF. As DNA, the CDR3 is TGCGCCAGCAGCTTGGTCCTCCGAGCGGGAGCACCCTACGAGCAGTACTTC.

This clonotype occurred many times. In nucleotides, the CDR3 is TGTGCCAGCAGCTCCAGTTCTAAGGACTACGCCTCTAGAAGATACAATGAGCAGTTCTTC. Residues: CASSSSSKDYASRRYNEQFF. The gene calls are TRBV11-1 and TRBJ2-1, with D perhaps TRBD2 (6 bases). Trimming stripped 4 bases from V and 4 bases from J, with 29 bases between. Germline CDR1 reads SGHAT; CDR2 reads FQDESV (reference sequence). CDR3 length: 20 amino acids.

This clonotype was detected ten times or more. The genes are TRBV12-3 or TRBV12-4 and TRBJ1-1; D not certain. Trimming shortened V by 6 bases and J by 2 bases, and 4 bases separated the two germline ends. This CDR3 contains 11 residues. The CDR3 DNA sequence: TGTGCCAGCAGAGCAAACACTGAAGCTTTCTTT. This sequence encodes CASRANTEAFF.

In this sample, this clonotype turned up a few times. The chain recombines TRBV12-3 or TRBV12-4 with TRBJ2-1, with 7 bases matching TRBD2. This CDR3 has 11 residues. Germline trimming cut 4 bases from V and 9 bases from J; bases unmatched to any gene: 0. For the CDR3, the DNA is TGTGCCAGCAGTTGGGGGGGTGAGCAGTTCTTC. Amino acid sequence: CASSWGGEQFF.

In its sample, this clonotype was seen many times. The rearrangement links TRBV5-1 to TRBJ2-1, with a tentative D call TRBD2 (6 bases). Germline values: CDR1 SGHRS, CDR2 YFSETQ. Trimming took off 4 bases at V and 4 bases at J, with 18 bases between the two ends. CDR3 length: 16 residues. CDR3 residues: CASSPRGTGRYNEQFF. CDR3 DNA sequence: TGCGCCAGCAGCCCAAGAGGGACTGGGAGGTACAATGAGCAGTTCTTC.

The gene calls are TRBV2 and TRBJ2-5; 9 positions agree with TRBD1. Germline CDR1 SNHLY, CDR2 FYNNEI. CDR3 size: 17 residues. V lost 5 bases, J lost 1 base, and 11 bases stayed unmatched. The CDR3 DNA is TGTGCCAGCAGTCGGCCGGGACAGGGTTCTTCCCAAGAGACCCAGTACTTC. It is translated as CASSRPGQGSSQETQYF. Supplemented by reference TRBV2 and TRBJ2-5, the full variable domain reads EPEVTQTPSHQVTQMGQEVILRCVPISNHLYFYWYRQILGQKVEFLVSFYNNEISEKSEIFDDQFSVERPDGSNFTLKIRSTKLEDSAMYFCASSRPGQGSSQETQYFGPGTRLLVL.

Ten or more counts support this clonotype. The J gene is TRBJ2-2, the V gene TRBV12-3 or TRBV12-4; TRBD2 matches at 7 bases. With V trimmed by 3 bases and J by 6 bases, 1 base remained unmatched. The CDR3 is 13 amino acids. The CDR3 is CASSLAGAGELFF. CDR3 bases: TGTGCCAGCAGTTTGGCGGGGGCCGGGGAGCTGTTTTTT.

This clonotype has a count of ten or more. V gene TRBV7-9 combines with J gene TRBJ2-5; D not certain. The CDR3 consists of 17 residues. CDR1 and CDR2 from the germline V gene are SEHNR and FQNEAQ (reference sequence). Trimming took off 1 base at V and 2 bases at J, with 17 bases between the two ends. The CDR3 reads CASSLDHPPPNQETQYF. CDR3 bases: TGTGCCAGCAGCTTAGATCACCCCCCTCCTAATCAAGAGACCCAGTACTTC.

J is TRBJ2-1 and V is TRBV5-1; D gene ambiguous. Looked up from germline, CDR1 is SGHRS and CDR2 is YFSETQ. The CDR3 length is 15 residues. V dropped 2 bases and J dropped 7 bases, with 16 bases sitting between them. CDR3 DNA: TGCGCCAGCAGCTTCCGACATCCAGGAGATAATGAGCAGTTCTTC. It translates to CASSFRHPGDNEQFF.

This clonotype came up many times. The genes are TRBV24-1 and TRBJ2-1, with 7 positions matching TRBD2. The CDR3 contains 13 residues. Germline trimming cut 6 bases from V and 9 bases from J; bases unmatched to any gene: 7. Germline-derived CDR1 and CDR2 are KGHDR and SFDVKD. The CDR3 DNA follows: TGTGCCACCAGTAGGGCGGGAGACGCTGAGCAGTTCTTC. Residues: CATSRAGDAEQFF.

The V and J genes are TRBV20-1 and TRBJ2-7; D is uncertain. V gave up 2 bases and J gave up 3 bases, with 11 bases separating them. Germline loops: CDR1 DFQATT, CDR2 SNEGSKA (reference sequence). The CDR3 runs to 13 residues. In nucleotides, the CDR3 is TGCAGTGCTAGATTGTTGGGGTTCTACGAGCAGTACGTC. It encodes CSARLLGFYEQYV.

This clonotype was counted at least ten times. The chain joins TRBV15 to TRBJ2-1; D uncertain. Trimming removed 0 bases from V and 0 bases from J, with 9 bases in between. The CDR3 has 16 amino acids. CDR1 LNHNV and CDR2 YYDKDF come from the germline V gene (reference sequence). In DNA form, the CDR3 reads TGTGCCACCAGCAGAGATCGACTGAACTCCTACAATGAGCAGTTCTTC. It yields the protein CATSRDRLNSYNEQFF.

V and J are TRBV3-1 and TRBJ2-3; 9 positions agree with TRBD2. The CDR3 extends over 17 amino acids. J was trimmed by 5 bases and V by 0 bases; bases with no gene match: 9. Germline values: CDR1 LGHDT, CDR2 YNNKEL (reference sequence). The CDR3 DNA reads as TGTGCCAGCAGCCAAGATGTAGGCGGGAGGGCTGGAGATACGCAGTATTTT. Protein product: CASSQDVGGRAGDTQYF.

This clonotype was seen ten or more times. V and J are TRBV5-6 and TRBJ1-1; no clear D gene. Germline V CDR1 and CDR2: SGHDT, YYEEEE. The CDR3 sequence is 12 residues long. Trimming stripped 0 bases from V and 7 bases from J, with 7 bases between. The CDR3 loop is CASSLVTGEAFF. The CDR3 nucleotides are TGTGCCAGCAGCTTGGTGACGGGTGAAGCTTTCTTT.

This chain links TRBV4-2 with TRBJ1-2; a possible D gene is TRBD1 (6 bases). This CDR3 spans 16 amino acids. Trimming removed 5 bases at V and 1 base at J, with 17 bases between. CDR1 is LGHNA, CDR2 YNFKEQ, per germline. In DNA form, the CDR3 reads TGTGCCAGCAGCAACCGCCAGGGGCCGTATAACTATGGCTACACCTTC. This gives the protein CASSNRQGPYNYGYTF.

V gene TRBV5-1 combines with J gene TRBJ2-1, with D possibly being TRBD2 (7 bases). This CDR3 spans 16 amino acids. Germline V lookup: CDR1 SGHRS, CDR2 YFSETQ. V dropped 0 bases and J dropped 2 bases, with 12 bases sitting between them. CDR3 residues: CASSLDGGRTYNEQFF. The CDR3, as DNA: TGCGCCAGCAGCTTGGACGGGGGGCGTACCTACAATGAGCAGTTCTTC.

The rearrangement uses TRBV28 and TRBJ1-1, with 12 nucleotides matching TRBD1. This CDR3 contains 19 residues. Per germline, CDR1 MDHEN and CDR2 SYDVKM. Trimming cost V 0 bases and J 1 base; bases outside gene matches: 9. The CDR3 sequence is CASSLWVGGQGAQNTEAFF. In DNA form, the CDR3 reads TGTGCCAGCAGTTTATGGGTGGGGGGACAGGGGGCCCAGAACACTGAAGCTTTCTTT.

V and J are TRBV10-3 and TRBJ2-1; 7 bases map to TRBD2. Per germline, CDR1 ENHRY and CDR2 SYGVKD. V gave up 8 bases and J gave up 6 bases; unmatched junction bases: 7. The CDR3 loop spans 13 amino acids. CDR3 in DNA: TGTGCCATCGGTGGCGGGAGTGGCAATGAGCAGTTCTTC. It yields the protein CAIGGGSGNEQFF.

This clonotype was recorded many times. The V and J genes are TRBV28 and TRBJ2-3; unclear D gene. Trimming cost V 6 bases and J 1 base, with 8 bases left between them. The CDR3 runs 13 residues. The germline V gene has CDR1 MDHEN and CDR2 SYDVKM. The chain's CDR3 is CASRWAGTDTQYF. The CDR3 bases are TGTGCCAGCAGGTGGGCAGGCACAGATACGCAGTATTTT.

The chain has TRBV12-3 or TRBV12-4 and TRBJ1-6, with 7 bases that match TRBD1. Unmatched junction bases numbered 2, after V lost 6 bases and J lost 3 bases. The CDR3 sequence is 14 residues long. The DNA of the CDR3 is TGTGCCAGCAGCGGGACAGACTATAATTCACCCCTCCACTTT. The encoded protein is CASSGTDYNSPLHF.

In its sample, this clonotype was seen a few times. This sequence joins TRBV11-2 and TRBJ2-7, with D possibly being TRBD2 (6 bases). CDR1 and CDR2 from the germline V gene are SGHAT and FQNNGV. The CDR3 covers 14 residues. Trimming removed 5 bases from V and 3 bases from J, with 14 bases in between. This CDR3 is CASSGRRGLYEQYF. The CDR3 nucleotides read TGTGCCAGCAGCGGCAGGCGGGGACTCTACGAGCAGTACTTC.